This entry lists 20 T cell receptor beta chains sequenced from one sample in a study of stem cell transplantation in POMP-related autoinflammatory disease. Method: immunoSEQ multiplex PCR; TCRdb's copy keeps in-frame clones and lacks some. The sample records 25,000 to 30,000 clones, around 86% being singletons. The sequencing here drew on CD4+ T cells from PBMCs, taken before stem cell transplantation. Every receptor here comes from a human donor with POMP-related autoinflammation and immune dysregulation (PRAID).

CDR3 coding DNA: TGTGCCAGCAGAGGCACAAGGTATGGCTACACCTTC. Protein: CASRGTRYGYTF. The chain links TRBV2 to TRBJ1-2; D uncertain. The CDR3 extends over 12 amino acids. Germline CDR1 reads SNHLY; CDR2 reads FYNNEI. Trimming stripped 6 bases from V and 5 bases from J, with 10 bases between. Combining the CDR3 with reference TRBV2 and TRBJ1-2 gives the whole variable domain EPEVTQTPSHQVTQMGQEVILRCVPISNHLYFYWYRQILGQKVEFLVSFYNNEISEKSEIFDDQFSVERPDGSNFTLKIRSTKLEDSAMYFCASRGTRYGYTFGSGTRLTVV.

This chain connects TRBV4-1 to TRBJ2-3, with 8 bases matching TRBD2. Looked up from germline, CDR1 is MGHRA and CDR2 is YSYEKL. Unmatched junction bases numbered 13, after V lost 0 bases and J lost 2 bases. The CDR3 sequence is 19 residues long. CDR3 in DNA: TGCGCCAGCAGCCAAGATGGGACTAGGGGGGTAGGGTACACAGATACGCAGTATTTT. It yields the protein CASSQDGTRGVGYTDTQYF.

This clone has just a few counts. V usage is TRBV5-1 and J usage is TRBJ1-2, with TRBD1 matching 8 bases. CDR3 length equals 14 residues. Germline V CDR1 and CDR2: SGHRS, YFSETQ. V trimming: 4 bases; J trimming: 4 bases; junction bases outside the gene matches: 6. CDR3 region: CASSTGQGPYGYTF. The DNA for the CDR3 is TGCGCCAGCAGCACCGGACAGGGCCCCTATGGCTACACCTTC.

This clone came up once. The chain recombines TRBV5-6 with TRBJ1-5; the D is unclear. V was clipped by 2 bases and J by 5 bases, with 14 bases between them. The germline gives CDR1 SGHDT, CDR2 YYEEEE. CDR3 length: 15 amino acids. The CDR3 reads CASSLRATGHQPQHF. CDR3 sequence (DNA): TGTGCCAGCAGCTTAAGGGCTACCGGGCATCAGCCCCAGCATTTT.

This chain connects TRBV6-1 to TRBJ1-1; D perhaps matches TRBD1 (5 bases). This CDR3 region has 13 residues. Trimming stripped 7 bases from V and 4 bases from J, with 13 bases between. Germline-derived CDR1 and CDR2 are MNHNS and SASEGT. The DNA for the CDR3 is TGTGCCAGCAACGCAGGGAAGGGCACTGAAGCTTTCTTT. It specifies CASNAGKGTEAFF.

The CDR3 region is CASSQWDGNYGYTF. CDR3 in DNA: TGTGCCAGCAGTCAATGGGACGGTAACTATGGCTACACCTTC. The V and J genes are TRBV28 and TRBJ1-2; D might be TRBD1 (5 bases). This CDR3 spans 14 amino acids. Germline V gene sequence: CDR1 MDHEN, CDR2 SYDVKM. Trimming cost V 5 bases and J 1 base, with 11 bases left between them.

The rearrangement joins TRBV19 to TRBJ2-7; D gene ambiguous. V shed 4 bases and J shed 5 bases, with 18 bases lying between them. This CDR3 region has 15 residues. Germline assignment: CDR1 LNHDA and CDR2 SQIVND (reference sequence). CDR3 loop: CASSSRLDPRHEQYF. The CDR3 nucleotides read TGTGCCAGTAGTAGCCGCCTAGATCCCCGGCACGAGCAGTACTTC.

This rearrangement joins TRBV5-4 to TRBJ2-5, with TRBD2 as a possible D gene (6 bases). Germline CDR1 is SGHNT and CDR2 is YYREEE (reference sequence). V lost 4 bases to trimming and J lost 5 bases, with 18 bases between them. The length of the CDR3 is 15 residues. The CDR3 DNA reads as TGTGCCAGCAGCCTCTACGGGGGTTCAAAGGAGACCCAGTACTTC. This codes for CASSLYGGSKETQYF.

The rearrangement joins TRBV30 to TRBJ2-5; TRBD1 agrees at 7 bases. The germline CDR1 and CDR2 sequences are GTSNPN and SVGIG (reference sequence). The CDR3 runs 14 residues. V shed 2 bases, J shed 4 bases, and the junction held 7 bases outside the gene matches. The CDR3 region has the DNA TGTGCCTGGAGTCCCGGACAGGTCGTAGAGACCCAGTACTTC. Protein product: CAWSPGQVVETQYF.

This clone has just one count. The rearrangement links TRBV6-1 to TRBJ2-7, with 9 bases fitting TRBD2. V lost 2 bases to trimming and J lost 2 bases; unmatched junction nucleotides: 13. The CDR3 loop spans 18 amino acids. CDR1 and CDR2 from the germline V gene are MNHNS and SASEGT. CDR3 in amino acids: CASSESGLAGSGTYEQYF. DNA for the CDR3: TGTGCCAGCAGTGAATCAGGGCTAGCGGGGTCTGGGACCTACGAGCAGTACTTC.

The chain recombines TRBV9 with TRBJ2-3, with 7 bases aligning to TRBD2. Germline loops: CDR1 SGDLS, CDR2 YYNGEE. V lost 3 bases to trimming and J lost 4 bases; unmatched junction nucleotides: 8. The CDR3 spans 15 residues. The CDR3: CASSEGGGLSDTQYF. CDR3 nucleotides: TGTGCCAGCAGCGAAGGCGGGGGATTGTCAGATACGCAGTATTTT.

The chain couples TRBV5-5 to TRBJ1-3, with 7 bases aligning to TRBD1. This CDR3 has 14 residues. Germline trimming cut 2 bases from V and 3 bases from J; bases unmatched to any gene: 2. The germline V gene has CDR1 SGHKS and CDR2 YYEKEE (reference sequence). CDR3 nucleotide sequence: TGTGCCAGCAGCTTCGGGACAGTTGGAAACACCATATATTTT. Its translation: CASSFGTVGNTIYF.

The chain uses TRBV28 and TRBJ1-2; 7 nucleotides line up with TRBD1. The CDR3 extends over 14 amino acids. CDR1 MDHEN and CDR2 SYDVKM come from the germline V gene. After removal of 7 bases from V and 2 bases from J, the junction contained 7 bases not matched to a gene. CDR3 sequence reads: CASTLGGGNYGYTF. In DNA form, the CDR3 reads TGTGCCAGCACTCTTGGAGGGGGCAACTATGGCTACACCTTC.

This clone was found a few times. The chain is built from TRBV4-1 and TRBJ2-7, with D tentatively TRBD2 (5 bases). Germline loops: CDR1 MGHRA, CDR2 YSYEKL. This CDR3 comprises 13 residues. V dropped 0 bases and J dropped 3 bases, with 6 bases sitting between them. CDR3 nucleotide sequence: TGCGCCAGCAGCCAAGACCGGGGCTACGAGCAGTACTTC. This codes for CASSQDRGYEQYF.

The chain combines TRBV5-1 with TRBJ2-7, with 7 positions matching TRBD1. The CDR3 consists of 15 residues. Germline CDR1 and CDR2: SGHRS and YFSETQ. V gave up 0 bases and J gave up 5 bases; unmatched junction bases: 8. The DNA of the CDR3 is TGCGCCAGCAGCTTGGACTCAGGGGGTGTGGACGAGCAGTACTTC. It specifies CASSLDSGGVDEQYF.

CDR3 region: CASSVGRNTQETQYF. In nucleotides, the CDR3 is TGTGCCAGCAGCGTAGGGCGGAACACCCAAGAGACCCAGTACTTC. V is TRBV9 and J is TRBJ2-5, with D hard to call. Germline V gene lookup returns CDR1 SGDLS and CDR2 YYNGEE. V shed 0 bases and J shed 1 base, with 10 bases lying between them. CDR3 length: 15 residues.

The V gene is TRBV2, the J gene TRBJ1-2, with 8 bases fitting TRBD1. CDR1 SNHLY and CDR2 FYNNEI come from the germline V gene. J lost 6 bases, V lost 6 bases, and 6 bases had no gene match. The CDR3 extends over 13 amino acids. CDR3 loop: CASRVAGGNGYTF. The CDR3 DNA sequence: TGTGCCAGCAGGGTCGCAGGGGGCAATGGCTACACCTTC.

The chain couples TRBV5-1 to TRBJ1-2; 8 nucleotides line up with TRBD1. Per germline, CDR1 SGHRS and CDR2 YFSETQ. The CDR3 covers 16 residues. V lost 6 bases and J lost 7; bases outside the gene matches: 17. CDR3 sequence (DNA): TGCGCCAGCACTACGGACAGGGTGATCAGTCGGAGTGGCTACACCTTC. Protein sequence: CASTTDRVISRSGYTF.

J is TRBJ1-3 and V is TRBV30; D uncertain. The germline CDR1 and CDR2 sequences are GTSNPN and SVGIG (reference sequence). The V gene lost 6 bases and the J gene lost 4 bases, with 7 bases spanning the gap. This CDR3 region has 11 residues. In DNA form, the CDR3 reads TGTGCCTGTTCCCCGGGAAACACCATATATTTT. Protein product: CACSPGNTIYF.

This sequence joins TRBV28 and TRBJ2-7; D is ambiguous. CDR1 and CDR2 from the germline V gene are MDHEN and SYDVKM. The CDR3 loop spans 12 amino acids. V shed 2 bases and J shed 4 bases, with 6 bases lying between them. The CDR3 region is CASSLMTYEQYF. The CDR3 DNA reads TGTGCCAGCAGTTTAATGACTTACGAGCAGTACTTC.